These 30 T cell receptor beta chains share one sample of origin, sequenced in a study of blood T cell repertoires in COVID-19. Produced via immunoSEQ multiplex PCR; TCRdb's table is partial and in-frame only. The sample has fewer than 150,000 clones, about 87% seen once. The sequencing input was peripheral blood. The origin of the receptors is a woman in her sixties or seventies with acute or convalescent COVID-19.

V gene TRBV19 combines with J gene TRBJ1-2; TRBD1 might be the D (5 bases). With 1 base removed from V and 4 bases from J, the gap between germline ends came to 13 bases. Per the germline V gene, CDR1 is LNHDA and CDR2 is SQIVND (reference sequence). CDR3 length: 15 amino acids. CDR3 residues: CASSIGAREAYGYTF. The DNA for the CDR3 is TGTGCCAGTAGTATAGGGGCCAGGGAGGCCTATGGCTACACCTTC.

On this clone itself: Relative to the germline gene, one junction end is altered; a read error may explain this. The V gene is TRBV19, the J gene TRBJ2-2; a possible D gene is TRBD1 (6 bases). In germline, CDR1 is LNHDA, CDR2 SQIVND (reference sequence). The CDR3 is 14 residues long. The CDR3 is CASSDGQLTRELFF. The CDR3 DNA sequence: TGTGCCAGTAGCGATGGACAGCTCACCCGGGAGCTGTTTTTT.

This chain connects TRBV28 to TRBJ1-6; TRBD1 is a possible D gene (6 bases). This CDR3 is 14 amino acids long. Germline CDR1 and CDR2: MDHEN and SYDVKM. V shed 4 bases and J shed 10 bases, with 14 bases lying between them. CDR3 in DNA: TGTGCCAGCAGTTGGGGGCGGGGGTTGTCACCCCTCCACTTT. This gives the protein CASSWGRGLSPLHF.

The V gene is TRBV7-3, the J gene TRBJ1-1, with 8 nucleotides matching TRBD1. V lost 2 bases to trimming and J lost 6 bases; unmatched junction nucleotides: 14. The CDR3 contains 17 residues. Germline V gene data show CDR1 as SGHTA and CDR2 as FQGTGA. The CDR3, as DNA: TGTGCCAGCAGCTTACTACCTGGACAGGGCAATTTTGCTGAAGCTTTCTTT. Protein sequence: CASSLLPGQGNFAEAFF.

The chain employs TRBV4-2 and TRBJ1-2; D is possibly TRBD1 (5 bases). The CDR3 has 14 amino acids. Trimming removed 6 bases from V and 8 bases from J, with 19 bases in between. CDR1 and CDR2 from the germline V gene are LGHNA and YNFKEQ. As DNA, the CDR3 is TGTGCCAGCAGTCTTACTCCGGGACTCTGGGGCTACACCTTC. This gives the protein CASSLTPGLWGYTF.

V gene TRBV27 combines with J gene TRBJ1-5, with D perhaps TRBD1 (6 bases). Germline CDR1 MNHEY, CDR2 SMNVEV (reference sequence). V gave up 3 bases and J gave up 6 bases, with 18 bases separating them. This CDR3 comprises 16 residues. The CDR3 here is CASSFGGGGRIQPQHF. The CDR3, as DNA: TGTGCCAGCAGTTTCGGAGGGGGGGGCAGGATTCAGCCCCAGCATTTT.

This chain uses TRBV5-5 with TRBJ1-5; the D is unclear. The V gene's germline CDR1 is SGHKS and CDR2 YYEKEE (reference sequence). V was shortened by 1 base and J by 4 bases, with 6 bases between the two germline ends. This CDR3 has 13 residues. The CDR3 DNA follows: TGTGCCAGCAGCTTGACAGCTAATCAGCCCCAGCATTTT. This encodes CASSLTANQPQHF.

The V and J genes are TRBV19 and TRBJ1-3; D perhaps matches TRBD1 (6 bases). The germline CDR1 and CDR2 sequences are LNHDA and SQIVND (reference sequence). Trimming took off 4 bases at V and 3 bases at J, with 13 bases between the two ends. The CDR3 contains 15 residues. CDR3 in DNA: TGTGCCAGTAGTACCCGCGGGGGCGGTGGAAACACCATATATTTT. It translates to CASSTRGGGGNTIYF.

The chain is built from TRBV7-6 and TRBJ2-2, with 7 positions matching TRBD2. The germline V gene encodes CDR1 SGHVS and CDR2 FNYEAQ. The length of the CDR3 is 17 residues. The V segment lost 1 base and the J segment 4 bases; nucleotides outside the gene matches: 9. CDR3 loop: CASSLVWLADTTGELFF. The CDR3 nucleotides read TGTGCCAGCAGCTTAGTCTGGCTAGCGGATACCACCGGGGAGCTGTTTTTT.

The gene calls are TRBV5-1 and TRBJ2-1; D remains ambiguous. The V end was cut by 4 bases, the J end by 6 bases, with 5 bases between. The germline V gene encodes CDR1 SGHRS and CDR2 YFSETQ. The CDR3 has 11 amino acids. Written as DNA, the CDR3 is TGCGCCAGCAGCCTGTCCAATGAGCAGTTCTTC. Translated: CASSLSNEQFF.

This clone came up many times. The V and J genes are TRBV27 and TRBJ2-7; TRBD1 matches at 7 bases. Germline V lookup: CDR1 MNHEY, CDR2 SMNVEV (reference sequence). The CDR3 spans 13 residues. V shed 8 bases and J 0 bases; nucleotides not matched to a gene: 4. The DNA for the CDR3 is TGTGCCAGCGATCGGGACAGCTCCTACGAGCAGTACGTC. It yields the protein CASDRDSSYEQYV.

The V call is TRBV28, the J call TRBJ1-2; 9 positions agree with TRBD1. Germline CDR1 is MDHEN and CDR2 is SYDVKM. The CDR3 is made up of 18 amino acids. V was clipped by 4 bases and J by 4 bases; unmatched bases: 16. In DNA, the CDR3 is TGTGCCAGCAGTTCGTCCGGGACAGGGAACCTCCGTCTCTATGGCTACACCTTC. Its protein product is CASSSSGTGNLRLYGYTF.

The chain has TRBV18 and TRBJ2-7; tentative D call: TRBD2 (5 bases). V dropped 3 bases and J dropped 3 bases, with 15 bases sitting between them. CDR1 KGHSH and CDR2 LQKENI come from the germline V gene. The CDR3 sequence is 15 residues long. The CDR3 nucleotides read TGTGCCAGCTCACCCTCGAGAGGGTCTAGCTACGAGCAGTACTTC. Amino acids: CASSPSRGSSYEQYF.

The CDR3 coding sequence is TGTGCCAGCAAGAAGCCGGGAGCCTACAATGAGCAGTTCTTC. This encodes CASKKPGAYNEQFF. V usage is TRBV6-5 and J usage is TRBJ2-1; a weak D match, TRBD2 (6 bases). Germline CDR1 is MNHEY and CDR2 is SVGAGI. The V end lost 7 bases, the J end lost 2 bases, and 12 bases lay between the germline ends. The CDR3 extends over 14 amino acids.

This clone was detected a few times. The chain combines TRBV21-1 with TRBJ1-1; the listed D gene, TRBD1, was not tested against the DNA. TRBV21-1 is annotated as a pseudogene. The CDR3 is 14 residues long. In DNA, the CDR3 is TGTGCCAGCAGCAGACCGACAGAGAACACTGAAGCTTTCTTT. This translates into CASSRPTENTEAFF.

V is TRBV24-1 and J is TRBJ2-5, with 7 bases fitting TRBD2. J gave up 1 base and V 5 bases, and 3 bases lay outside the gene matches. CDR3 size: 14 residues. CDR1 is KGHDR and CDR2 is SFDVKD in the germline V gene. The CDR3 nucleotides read TGTGCCACCAGTGTGGGAGGGCCCCAAGAGACCCAGTACTTC. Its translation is CATSVGGPQETQYF.

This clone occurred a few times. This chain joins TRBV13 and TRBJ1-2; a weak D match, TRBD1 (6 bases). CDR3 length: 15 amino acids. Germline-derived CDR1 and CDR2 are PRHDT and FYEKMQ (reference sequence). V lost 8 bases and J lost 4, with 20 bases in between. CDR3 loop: CASSEVGGLGYGYTF. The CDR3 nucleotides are TGTGCCAGCTCAGAGGTGGGGGGGCTCGGCTATGGCTACACCTTC.

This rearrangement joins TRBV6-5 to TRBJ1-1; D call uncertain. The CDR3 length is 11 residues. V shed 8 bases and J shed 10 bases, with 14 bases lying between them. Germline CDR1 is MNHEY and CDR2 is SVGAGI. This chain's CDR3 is CASALVGSAFF. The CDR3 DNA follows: TGTGCCAGCGCCCTAGTCGGCTCAGCTTTCTTT.

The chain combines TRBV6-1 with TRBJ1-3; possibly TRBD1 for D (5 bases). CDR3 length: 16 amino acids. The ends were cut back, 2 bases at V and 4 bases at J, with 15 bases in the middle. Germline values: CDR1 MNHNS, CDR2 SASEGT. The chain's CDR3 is CASSEYRAGKGNTIYF. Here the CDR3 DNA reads TGTGCCAGCAGTGAATATAGGGCAGGGAAAGGAAACACCATATATTTT.

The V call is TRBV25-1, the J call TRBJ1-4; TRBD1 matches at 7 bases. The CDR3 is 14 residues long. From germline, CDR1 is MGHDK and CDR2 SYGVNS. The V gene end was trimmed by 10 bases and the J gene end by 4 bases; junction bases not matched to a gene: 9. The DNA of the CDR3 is TGTGCCACAGCCGACAGGGACATTAATGAAAAACTGTTTTTT. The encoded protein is CATADRDINEKLFF.

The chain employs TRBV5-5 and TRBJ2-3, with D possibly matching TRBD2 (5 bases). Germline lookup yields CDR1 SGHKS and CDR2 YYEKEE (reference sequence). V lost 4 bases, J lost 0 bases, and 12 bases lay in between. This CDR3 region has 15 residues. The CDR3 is CASSPAGGSTDTQYF. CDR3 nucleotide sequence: TGTGCCAGCAGCCCGGCGGGCGGTAGCACAGATACGCAGTATTTT.

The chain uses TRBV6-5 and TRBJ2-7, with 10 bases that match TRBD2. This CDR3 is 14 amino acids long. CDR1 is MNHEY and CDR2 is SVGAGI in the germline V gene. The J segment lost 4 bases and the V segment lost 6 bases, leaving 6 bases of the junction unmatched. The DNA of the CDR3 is TGTGCCAGCAGCCAAGGGACTAGCGTGTACGAGCAGTACTTC. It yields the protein CASSQGTSVYEQYF.

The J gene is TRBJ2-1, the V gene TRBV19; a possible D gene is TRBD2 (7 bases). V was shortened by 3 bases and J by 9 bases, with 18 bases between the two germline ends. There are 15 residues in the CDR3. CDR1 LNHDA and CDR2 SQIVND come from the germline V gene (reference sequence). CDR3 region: CASSIGLPGGGEQFF. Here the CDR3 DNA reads TGTGCCAGTAGTATTGGCCTACCGGGGGGCGGTGAGCAGTTCTTC.

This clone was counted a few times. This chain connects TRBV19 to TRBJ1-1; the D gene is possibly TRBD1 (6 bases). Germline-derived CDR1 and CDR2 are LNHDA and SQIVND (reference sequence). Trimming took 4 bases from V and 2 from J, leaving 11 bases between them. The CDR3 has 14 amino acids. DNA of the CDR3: TGTGCCAGTAGTACGATAGGGGGTAACACTGAAGCTTTCTTT. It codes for CASSTIGGNTEAFF.

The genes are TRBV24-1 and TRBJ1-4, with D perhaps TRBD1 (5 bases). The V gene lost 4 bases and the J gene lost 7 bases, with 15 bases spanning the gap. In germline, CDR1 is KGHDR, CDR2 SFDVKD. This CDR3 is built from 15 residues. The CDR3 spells CATSDPTVGGEKLFF. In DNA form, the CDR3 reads TGTGCCACCAGTGACCCCACAGTGGGGGGTGAAAAACTGTTTTTT.

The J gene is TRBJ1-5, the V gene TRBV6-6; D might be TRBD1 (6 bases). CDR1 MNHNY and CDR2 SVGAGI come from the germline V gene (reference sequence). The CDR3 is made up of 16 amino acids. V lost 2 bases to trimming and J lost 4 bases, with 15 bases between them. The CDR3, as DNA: TGTGCCAGCAGTTACAGCCCGACAGGAGGAAATCAGCCCCAGCATTTT. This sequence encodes CASSYSPTGGNQPQHF.

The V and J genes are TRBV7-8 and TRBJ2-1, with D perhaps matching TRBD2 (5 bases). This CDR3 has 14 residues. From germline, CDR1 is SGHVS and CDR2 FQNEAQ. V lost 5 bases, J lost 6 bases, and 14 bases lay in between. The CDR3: CASSPRGPSNEQFF. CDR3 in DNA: TGTGCCAGCAGCCCCCGGGGTCCCAGCAATGAGCAGTTCTTC.

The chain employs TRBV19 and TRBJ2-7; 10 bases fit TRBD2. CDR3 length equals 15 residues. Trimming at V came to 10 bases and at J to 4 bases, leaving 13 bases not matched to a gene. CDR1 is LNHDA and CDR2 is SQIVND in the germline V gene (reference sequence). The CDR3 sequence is CATSTASGRRYEQYF. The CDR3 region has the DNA TGTGCCACCTCGACCGCTAGCGGGAGAAGGTACGAGCAGTACTTC.

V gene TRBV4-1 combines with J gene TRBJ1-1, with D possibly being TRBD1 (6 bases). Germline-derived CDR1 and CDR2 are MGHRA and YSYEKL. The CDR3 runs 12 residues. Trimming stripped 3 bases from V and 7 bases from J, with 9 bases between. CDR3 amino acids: CASSQGANEAFF. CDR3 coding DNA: TGCGCCAGCAGCCAGGGGGCAAATGAAGCTTTCTTT.

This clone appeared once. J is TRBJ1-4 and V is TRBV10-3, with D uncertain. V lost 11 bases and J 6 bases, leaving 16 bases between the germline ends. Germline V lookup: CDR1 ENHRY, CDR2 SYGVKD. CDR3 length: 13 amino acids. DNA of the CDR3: TGTGCCTCTCGGGCGAGGGAGGATGAAAAACTGTTTTTT. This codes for CASRAREDEKLFF.